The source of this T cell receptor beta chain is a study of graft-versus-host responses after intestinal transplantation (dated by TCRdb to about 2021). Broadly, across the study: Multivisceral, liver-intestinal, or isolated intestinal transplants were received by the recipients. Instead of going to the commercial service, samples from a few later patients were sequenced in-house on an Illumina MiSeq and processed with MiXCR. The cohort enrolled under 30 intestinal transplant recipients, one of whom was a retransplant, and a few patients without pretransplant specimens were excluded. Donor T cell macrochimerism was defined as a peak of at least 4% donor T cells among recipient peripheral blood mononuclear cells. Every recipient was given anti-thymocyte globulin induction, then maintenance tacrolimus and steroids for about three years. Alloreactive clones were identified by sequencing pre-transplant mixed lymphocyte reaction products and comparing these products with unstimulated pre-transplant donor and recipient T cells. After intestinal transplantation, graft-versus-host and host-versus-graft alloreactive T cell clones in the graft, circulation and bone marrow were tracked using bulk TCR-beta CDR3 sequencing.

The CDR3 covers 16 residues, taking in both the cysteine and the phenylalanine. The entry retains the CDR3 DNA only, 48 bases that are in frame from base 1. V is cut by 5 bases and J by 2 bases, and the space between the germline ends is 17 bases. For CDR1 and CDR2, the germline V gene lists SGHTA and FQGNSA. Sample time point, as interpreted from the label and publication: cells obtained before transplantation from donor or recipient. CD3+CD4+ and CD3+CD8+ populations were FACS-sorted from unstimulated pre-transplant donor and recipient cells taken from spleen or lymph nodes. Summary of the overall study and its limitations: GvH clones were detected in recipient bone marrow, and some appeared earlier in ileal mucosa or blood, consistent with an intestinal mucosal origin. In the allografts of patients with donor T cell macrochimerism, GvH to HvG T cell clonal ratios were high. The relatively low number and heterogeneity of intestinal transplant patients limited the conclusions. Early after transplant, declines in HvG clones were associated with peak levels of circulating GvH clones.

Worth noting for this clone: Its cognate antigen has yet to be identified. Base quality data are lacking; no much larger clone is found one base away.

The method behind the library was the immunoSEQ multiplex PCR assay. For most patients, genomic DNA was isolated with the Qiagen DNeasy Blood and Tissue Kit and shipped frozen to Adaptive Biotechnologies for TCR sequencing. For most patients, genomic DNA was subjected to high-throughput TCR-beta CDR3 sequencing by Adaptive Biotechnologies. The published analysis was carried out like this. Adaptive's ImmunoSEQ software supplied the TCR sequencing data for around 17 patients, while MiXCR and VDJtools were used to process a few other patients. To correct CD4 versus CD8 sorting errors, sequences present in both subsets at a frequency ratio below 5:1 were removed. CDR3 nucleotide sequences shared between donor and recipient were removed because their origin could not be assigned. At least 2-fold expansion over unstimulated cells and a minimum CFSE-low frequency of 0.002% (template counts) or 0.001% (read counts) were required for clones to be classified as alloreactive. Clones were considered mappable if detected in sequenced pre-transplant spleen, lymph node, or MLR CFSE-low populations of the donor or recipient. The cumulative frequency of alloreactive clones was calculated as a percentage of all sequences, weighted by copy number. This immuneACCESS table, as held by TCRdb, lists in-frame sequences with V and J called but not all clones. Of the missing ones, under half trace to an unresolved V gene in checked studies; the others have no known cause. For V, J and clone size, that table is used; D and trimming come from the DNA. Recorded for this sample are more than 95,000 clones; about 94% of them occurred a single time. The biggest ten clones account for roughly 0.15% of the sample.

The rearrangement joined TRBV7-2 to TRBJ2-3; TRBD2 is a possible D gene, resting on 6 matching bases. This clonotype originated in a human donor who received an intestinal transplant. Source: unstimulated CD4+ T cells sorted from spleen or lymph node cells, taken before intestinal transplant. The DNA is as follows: TGTGCCAGCAGCCTAGGAGCGGGTATAACCACAGATACGCAGTATTTT. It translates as CASSLGAGITTDTQYF.